The 22 T cell receptor beta chains in this list originate from one sample, sequenced in a study of PD-1 blockade in classical Hodgkin lymphoma. Clones were sequenced by immunoSEQ multiplex PCR, and TCRdb holds only the in-frame ones, with some missing. Of around 40,000 clones listed, over 70% are singletons. This sample's time point: cycle 4 day 1 (C4D1), after around six weeks of nivolumab. Every patient was affected by relapse after autologous stem cell transplantation, while exposure to brentuximab vedotin was not uniform. The starting material was peripheral blood mononuclear cells (PBMCs), obtained before the fourth cycle of nivolumab. The receptor set was obtained from a human donor with classical Hodgkin lymphoma.

V gene TRBV15 combines with J gene TRBJ2-3, with a possible D match to TRBD1 (5 bases). The CDR3 is made up of 15 amino acids. Germline V lookup: CDR1 LNHNV, CDR2 YYDKDF (reference sequence). The germline V and J ends were trimmed by 1 base and 5 bases, with 13 bases remaining between them. The CDR3 region is CATSRVDRRGDTQYF. The DNA for the CDR3 is TGTGCCACCAGCAGAGTCGACAGACGTGGAGATACGCAGTATTTT.

The chain combines TRBV6-5 with TRBJ1-1; D gene uncertain. This CDR3 has 13 amino acids. In germline, CDR1 is MNHEY, CDR2 SVGAGI. V was pared by 0 bases and J by 4 bases, with 6 bases between. CDR3 DNA: TGTGCCAGCAGTTACTCGGTGGGCACTGAAGCTTTCTTT. Protein product: CASSYSVGTEAFF.

The chain uses TRBV4-1 and TRBJ1-1, with D maybe TRBD1 (6 bases). Germline-derived CDR1 and CDR2 are MGHRA and YSYEKL. The length of the CDR3 is 15 residues. V was trimmed by 5 bases and J by 3 bases, leaving 16 bases between them. The CDR3 DNA follows: TGCGCCAGCAGCTTTCTCAGCAGGGGTGACACTGAAGCTTTCTTT. Its translation: CASSFLSRGDTEAFF.

The chain links TRBV28 to TRBJ2-7, with D possibly matching TRBD2 (6 bases). Germline CDR1 and CDR2: MDHEN and SYDVKM. The CDR3 runs to 15 residues. V was clipped by 6 bases and J by 0 bases, with 15 bases between them. The CDR3 sequence is CASSTGTGSSYEQYF. The CDR3 DNA follows: TGTGCCAGCAGCACCGGGACTGGTTCCTCCTACGAGCAGTACTTC.

The chain is built from TRBV11-2 and TRBJ2-2; possible D gene TRBD2, 5 bases. The CDR3 extends over 17 amino acids. Trimming removed 4 bases from V and 2 bases from J, with 17 bases in between. From germline, CDR1 is SGHAT and CDR2 FQNNGV. Here the CDR3 DNA reads TGTGCCAGCAGCTCCGAAACGGGGATGGGCAACACCGGGGAGCTGTTTTTT. Its translation is CASSSETGMGNTGELFF.

Written as DNA, the CDR3 is TGCGCCAGCAGCTTGGGCGACGGCTCCTACGAGCAGTACTTC. This gives the protein CASSLGDGSYEQYF. The chain employs TRBV5-1 and TRBJ2-7, with D hard to call. In germline, CDR1 is SGHRS, CDR2 YFSETQ. V was pared by 0 bases and J by 0 bases, with 7 bases between. The CDR3 loop spans 14 amino acids.

The chain links TRBV10-2 to TRBJ2-1; the match to TRBD2 covers 7 bases. V lost 0 bases to trimming and J lost 8 bases; unmatched junction nucleotides: 4. Germline lookup yields CDR1 WSHSY and CDR2 SAAADI. This CDR3 region has 14 residues. CDR3 in amino acids: CASSESRTRDEQFF. In DNA, the CDR3 is TGCGCCAGCAGTGAGTCCCGGACTAGAGATGAGCAGTTCTTC.

This chain connects TRBV6-9 to TRBJ2-6; D possibly corresponds to TRBD2 (5 bases). The CDR3 runs to 15 residues. V shed 7 bases and J shed 1 base, with 11 bases lying between them. From germline, CDR1 is MNHGY and CDR2 SVAAGI. CDR3 in DNA: TGTGCCAGCACCTACCGGGGATCTGGGGCCAACGTCCTGACTTTC. As protein: CASTYRGSGANVLTF.

This clone occurred a few times. The chain uses TRBV14 and TRBJ2-3, with 7 bases identical to TRBD2. The CDR3 sequence is 16 residues long. The V segment lost 4 bases and the J segment 4 bases; nucleotides outside the gene matches: 11. The germline CDR1 and CDR2 sequences are SGHDN and FVKESK. The CDR3 here is CASSRLSGTTADTQYF. In nucleotides, the CDR3 is TGTGCCAGCAGCCGGCTGAGCGGGACTACCGCAGATACGCAGTATTTT.

This chain uses TRBV5-4 with TRBJ2-1; TRBD1 matches 7 bases. Germline V gene lookup returns CDR1 SGHNT and CDR2 YYREEE (reference sequence). CDR3 size: 15 residues. V dropped 4 bases and J dropped 0; count of bases not matched to a gene: 4. The CDR3, as DNA: TGTGCCAGCAGCACGACAGGGTCCTCCTACAATGAGCAGTTCTTC. The encoded protein is CASSTTGSSYNEQFF.

The chain has TRBV19 and TRBJ2-2, with 7 bases identical to TRBD1. Germline V gene sequence: CDR1 LNHDA, CDR2 SQIVND (reference sequence). J lost 5 bases, V lost 0 bases, and 6 bases had no gene match. This CDR3 has 16 residues. The DNA for the CDR3 is TGTGCCAGTAGTATAGAACAGGGGATGCATACCGGGGAGCTGTTTTTT. Protein product: CASSIEQGMHTGELFF.

This clone was counted a single time. This rearrangement joins TRBV15 to TRBJ2-1; TRBD2 aligns across 9 bases. CDR1 and CDR2 (germline): LNHNV, YYDKDF (reference sequence). Trimming cost V 7 bases and J 9 bases; bases outside gene matches: 13. The CDR3 totals 15 residues. The CDR3 spells CATTEDAGGPREQFF. As DNA, the CDR3 is TGTGCCACCACCGAGGATGCGGGGGGGCCGCGTGAGCAGTTCTTC.

This clone was seen just once. V gene TRBV10-3 combines with J gene TRBJ1-4; the D gene is possibly TRBD1 (6 bases). Trimming removed 2 bases at V and 0 bases at J, with 7 bases between. The CDR3 is 15 amino acids. CDR1 is ENHRY, CDR2 SYGVKD, per germline. The CDR3 loop is CAISERTATNEKLFF. The CDR3 DNA follows: TGTGCCATCAGTGAGCGGACAGCAACTAATGAAAAACTGTTTTTT.

The chain is built from TRBV27 and TRBJ1-1, with TRBD1 matching over 12 bases. V lost 1 base, J lost 8 bases, and 5 bases stayed unmatched. Germline V gene lookup returns CDR1 MNHEY and CDR2 SMNVEV (reference sequence). The CDR3 is made up of 15 amino acids. DNA of the CDR3: TGTGCCAGCAGTTTATGGGGACAGGGGGCAGAAGAAGCTTTCTTT. It translates to CASSLWGQGAEEAFF.

This sequence joins TRBV5-1 and TRBJ1-1, with unresolved D. V lost 0 bases and J lost 4, with 13 bases in between. This CDR3 is built from 15 residues. Germline values: CDR1 SGHRS, CDR2 YFSETQ. CDR3 region: CASSLAGPPATEAFF. The CDR3 coding sequence is TGCGCCAGCAGCTTGGCCGGTCCCCCCGCCACTGAAGCTTTCTTT.

For this clone: An end of the junction does not agree with germline; a read error may underlie this. The genes are TRBV7-8 and TRBJ2-7; D is undetermined. The CDR3 contains 11 residues. Germline V gene sequence: CDR1 SGHVS, CDR2 FQNEAQ. The CDR3 is CAGSHFYEQYF. CDR3 bases: TGTGCCGGCAGCCACTTCTACGAGCAGTACTTC.

The chain combines TRBV5-4 with TRBJ2-6, with D hard to call. V lost 0 bases and J lost 4, with 5 bases in between. The CDR3 has 14 amino acids. Germline V CDR1 and CDR2: SGHNT, YYREEE (reference sequence). Written as DNA, the CDR3 is TGTGCCAGCAGCTTGGGAGTAGGGGCCAACGTCCTGACTTTC. Its translation is CASSLGVGANVLTF.

Only a few counts were recorded for this clone. This chain links TRBV21-1 with TRBJ2-2; the DNA was not used to check the table's D call, TRBD2. TRBV21-1 is an annotated pseudogene. CDR3 size: 14 residues. Here the CDR3 DNA reads TGTGCCAGCAGCTCCGGGTCCAACACCGGGGAGCTGTTTTTT. Its protein is CASSSGSNTGELFF.

The V gene is TRBV28, the J gene TRBJ1-2; 7 positions match TRBD1. Germline CDR1 and CDR2: MDHEN and SYDVKM. The V and J ends lost 8 bases and 6 bases, in that order; junction bases with no gene match: 6. The CDR3 is 12 amino acids. CDR3 sequence reads: CASQTGPDGYTF. For the CDR3, the DNA is TGTGCCAGCCAGACAGGGCCAGATGGCTACACCTTC.

This chain connects TRBV5-4 to TRBJ2-5; D gene uncertain. The CDR3 runs to 11 residues. CDR1 and CDR2 (germline): SGHNT, YYREEE (reference sequence). The ends were cut back, 2 bases at V and 1 base at J, with 0 bases in the middle. Here the CDR3 reads CASSFQETQYF. The CDR3 region has the DNA TGTGCCAGCAGCTTCCAAGAGACCCAGTACTTC.

This clone is termed medium-sized. The chain uses TRBV28 and TRBJ1-2; the match to TRBD1 covers 9 bases. This CDR3 spans 15 amino acids. V was pared by 3 bases and J by 5 bases, with 7 bases of the junction left unmatched. Germline loops: CDR1 MDHEN, CDR2 SYDVKM. This CDR3 is CASSLGGQGLYGYTF. CDR3 coding DNA: TGTGCCAGCAGTTTGGGGGGACAGGGACTTTATGGCTACACCTTC.

This clone has a handful of counts. This chain links TRBV6-5 with TRBJ1-1; D call uncertain. Germline CDR1 MNHEY, CDR2 SVGAGI. The CDR3 sequence is 14 residues long. The ends were cut back, 4 bases at V and 11 bases at J, with 20 bases in the middle. CDR3 loop: CASSSLATGGSAFF. In DNA form, the CDR3 reads TGTGCCAGCAGTTCCCTCGCTACGGGAGGGAGTGCTTTCTTT.